A selection of T cell receptor beta chains follows, all from one sample in a study of blood T cell repertoires in COVID-19. Some clones are missing from TCRdb's copy, which holds only in-frame ones; the method was immunoSEQ multiplex PCR. The sample shows about 42,000 clones, roughly 90% of them seen only once. Sequencing input: peripheral blood. The source is a human donor in a cohort sampled during active COVID-19. Both conserved end residues are part of each CDR3. A D gene is named only where the DNA matches it firmly. Where a row states a size, it is once, few, many or the class of an expanded clone; other rows omit it.

>NA|TRBJ1-3|NA|TRBV9
TGTGCCAGCAGCGTCGAGCCAGGGTTCGGAAACACCATATATTTT
CASSVEPGFGNTIYF
>NA|TRBJ2-7|NA|TRBV19
TGTGCCAGTAGTCAAGGGGTCTCCTACGAGCAGTACTTC
CASSQGVSYEQYF
>NA|TRBJ1-1|TRBD1|TRBV7-2
TGTGCCAGCAGCGGGGGGACAGGGGAAGCTTTCTTT
CASSGGTGEAFF
>NA|TRBJ1-6|NA|TRBV18
TGTGCCAGCTCACCAATTGCCATCTCAGGGTCGAGCTCCTATAATTCACCCCTCCACTTT
CASSPIAISGSSSYNSPLHF
>NA|TRBJ1-2|NA|TRBV3-1/TRBV3-2
TGTGCCAGCAGCCAAGTGGACAGAAACTATGGCTACACCTTC
CASSQVDRNYGYTF
>NA|TRBJ2-7|TRBD2|TRBV6-5
TGTGCCAGCACCCACGGCGGGGGCTCCTACGAGCAGTACTTC
CASTHGGGSYEQYF
>NA|TRBJ1-3|TRBD1|TRBV18
TGTGCCAGCTCACCCGCGAGGGGGCCTAATGGAAACACCATATATTTT
CASSPARGPNGNTIYF
>NA|TRBJ1-4|NA|TRBV19
TGTGCCAGTAAAGGGGCAAGCAGTTCTAATGAAAAACTGTTTTTT
CASKGASSSNEKLFF
>NA|TRBJ1-5|TRBD1|TRBV6-5
TGTGCCAGCAGTAGGGACAGGGGAGGGCAGCCCCAGCATTTT
CASSRDRGGQPQHF
>NA|TRBJ1-5|TRBD1|TRBV18
TGTGCCAGCTCACCGAAGGACAGGGTGGACAATCAGCCCCAGCATTTT
CASSPKDRVDNQPQHF
>NA|TRBJ1-2|NA|TRBV6-5
TGTGCCAGCAGGAACGTAAAGCATGGCTACACCTTC
CASRNVKHGYTF
>few|TRBJ1-2|NA|TRBV5-4
TGTGCCAGCAGCTTGGGCGGTGGGCCGGGGGGCTACACCTTC
CASSLGGGPGGYTF
>NA|TRBJ2-7|TRBD2|TRBV7-2
TGTGCCAGCAGCTTCTCGTCTAGCGGGGGGGCGGGGCACGAGCAGTACTTC
CASSFSSSGGAGHEQYF
>NA|TRBJ2-7|NA|TRBV20-1
TGCAGTGCTAGGGGACACTACGAGCAGTACTTC
CSARGHYEQYF
>NA|TRBJ1-5|TRBD1|TRBV27
TGTGCCAGCAGTTTAACAGGGGGCAATCAGCCCCAGCATTTT
CASSLTGGNQPQHF
>NA|TRBJ2-2|TRBD1|TRBV6-5
TGTGCCACCGGGGACAGGGGTTTGACCGGGGAGCTGTTTTTT
CATGDRGLTGELFF
>NA|TRBJ1-2|NA|TRBV7-9
TGTGCCAGCAGTTATGATCAGGGGCCCTTAAACTATGGCTACACCTTC
CASSYDQGPLNYGYTF
>NA|TRBJ1-5|NA|TRBV7-2
TGTGCCAGCAGCTTTTTCGGTCAGCCCCAGCATTTT
CASSFFGQPQHF
>NA|TRBJ1-5|NA|TRBV10-1
TGCGCCAGCAGTGAAGGGGTTGGGGGCAATCAGCCCCAGCATTTT
CASSEGVGGNQPQHF
>NA|TRBJ2-7|NA|TRBV27
TGTGCCAGCAGTCCCCAGGGCGCGACCGCCTACGAGCAGTACTTC
CASSPQGATAYEQYF
>NA|TRBJ1-1|TRBD1|TRBV11-2
TGTGCCAGCAGCTTAGGTACAGGGGGCGATACTGAAGCTTTCTTT
CASSLGTGGDTEAFF
>NA|TRBJ1-5|NA|TRBV6-5
TGTGCCAGCAGTTACGGGCTTAATCAGCCCCAGCATTTT
CASSYGLNQPQHF
>once|TRBJ1-6|TRBD1|TRBV7-2
TGTGCCAGCAGCTTAGAGAACAGGGGGGACTCACCCCTCCACTTT
CASSLENRGDSPLHF
>NA|TRBJ1-2|NA|TRBV2
TGTGCCAGCAGTGAAGCGCTGGGGAGAGGGAGGGATGGCTACACCTTC
CASSEALGRGRDGYTF
>NA|TRBJ2-2|NA|TRBV4-1
TGCGCCAGCAGCCAAGGTCCTAACACCGGGGAGCTGTTTTTT
CASSQGPNTGELFF
>few|TRBJ2-7|TRBD1|TRBV7-9
TGTGCCAGCAGCTTATCGGACAGGGGCTACGAGCAGTACTTC
CASSLSDRGYEQYF
>NA|TRBJ2-7|NA|TRBV19
TGTGCCAGTAGTATAGGGCCCTACGAGCAGTACTTC
CASSIGPYEQYF
>once|TRBJ2-7|TRBD1|TRBV4-3
TGCGCCAGCAGCCAAGGGACAGGGGTCTCCTACGAGCAGTACTTC
CASSQGTGVSYEQYF
>NA|TRBJ2-7|NA|TRBV5-1
TGCGCCAGCAGCTTGGGACAGGCGCTCGAGCAGTACTTC
CASSLGQALEQYF
>NA|TRBJ1-1|NA|TRBV6-5
TGTGCCAGCAGTTACAGGGAGGGGGTGAACACTGAAGCTTTCTTT
CASSYREGVNTEAFF
>NA|TRBJ2-7|TRBD2|TRBV19
TGTGCCAGTAGTATTGGGCTCGGGACTAGCGAGCAGTACTTC
CASSIGLGTSEQYF
>NA|TRBJ2-6|TRBD1|TRBV24-1
TGTGCCACCAGTGGGTCGGCAGGGGGCTCTGGGGCCAACGTCCTGACTTTC
CATSGSAGGSGANVLTF
>NA|TRBJ1-1|NA|TRBV5-1
TGCGCCAGCAACCCAACGGGGGGGAACACTGAAGCTTTCTTT
CASNPTGGNTEAFF
>NA|TRBJ2-7|NA|TRBV3-1/TRBV3-2
TGTGCCAGCAGCCAATCAGGGGCCTCCTCCTACGAGCAGTACTTC
CASSQSGASSYEQYF
>NA|TRBJ1-1|TRBD1|TRBV27
TGTGCCAGCAGTGCCGGGTTGGGACAGGGAAACACTGAAGCTTTCTTT
CASSAGLGQGNTEAFF
>NA|TRBJ1-1|NA|TRBV2
TGTGCCAGCACCAAAACCGGGGGGGCCGGACCGAACACTGAAGCTTTCTTT
CASTKTGGAGPNTEAFF
>once|TRBJ1-2|TRBD1|TRBV29-1
TGCAGCGCCAGAAGACAGGGTATAAGGGGCTACACCTTC
CSARRQGIRGYTF
>NA|TRBJ1-1|NA|TRBV6-5
TGTGCCAGCCTACCTAACGTGGTGGGAGGCACTGAAGCTTTCTTT
CASLPNVVGGTEAFF
>NA|TRBJ2-7|NA|TRBV7-2
TGTGCCAGCAGCTTAGTTTCGGACTCTTCCTACGAGCAGTACTTC
CASSLVSDSSYEQYF
>NA|TRBJ1-6|NA|TRBV11-2
TGTGCCAGCAGCTTATCGGGGGGCGGGAGAGAGTCACCCCTCCACTTT
CASSLSGGGRESPLHF
>NA|TRBJ2-7|NA|TRBV7-2
TGTGCCAGCCAGTTCGCGGCCGATCCCTACGAGCAGTACTTC
CASQFAADPYEQYF
>NA|TRBJ2-3|TRBD2|TRBV13
TGTGCCAGCAGCTTAGTGACTAGCGGGGGGGCTAGCGCAGATACGCAGTATTTT
CASSLVTSGGASADTQYF
>NA|TRBJ1-3|TRBD1|TRBV5-1
TGCGCCAGCAGCTTGGTCGGGACAGGGGGGAACACCATATATTTT
CASSLVGTGGNTIYF
>NA|TRBJ2-7|NA|TRBV5-4
TGTGCCAGCAGCTTTGTGTCGGGGAAGCAGTACTTC
CASSFVSGKQYF
>few|TRBJ2-7|TRBD1|TRBV10-1
TGCGCCAGCAGTGTCGGACAGGGACTCTACGAGCAGTACTTC
CASSVGQGLYEQYF
>NA|TRBJ1-4|NA|TRBV9
TGTGCCAGCAGCGTAGAAGGGGGGGCGCCTAATGAAAAACTGTTTTTT
CASSVEGGAPNEKLFF
>NA|TRBJ1-1|NA|TRBV5-1
TGCGCCAGCAGCTTGGTTGGGTTAGGGGGGAACACTGAAGCTTTCTTT
CASSLVGLGGNTEAFF
>NA|TRBJ1-4|TRBD1|TRBV5-6
TGTGCCAGCAGCAGGGACAGGGACGAAAAACTGTTTTTT
CASSRDRDEKLFF
>NA|TRBJ1-2|TRBD1|TRBV5-1
TGCGCCAGCAGCCTCCCCCAGACAGGGAGCTATGGCTACACCTTC
CASSLPQTGSYGYTF
>NA|TRBJ2-5|TRBD2|TRBV11-2
TGTGCCAGCAGCCTCGGGACTAGCGGGTCCCAAGAGACCCAGTACTTC
CASSLGTSGSQETQYF
>NA|TRBJ1-5|NA|TRBV6-5
TGTGCCAGTCCGTCGCCGGGTCTGGATCAGCCCCAGCATTTT
CASPSPGLDQPQHF
>NA|TRBJ1-2|NA|TRBV9
TGTGCCAGCAGCGTAGGTGGGGGGACCTATGGCTACACCTTC
CASSVGGGTYGYTF
>NA|TRBJ1-1|TRBD1|TRBV3-1/TRBV3-2
TGTGCCAGCAGCCGAGACACAGGGGGTGAAGCTTTCTTT
CASSRDTGGEAFF
>NA|TRBJ1-6|TRBD1|TRBV6-2/TRBV6-3
TGTGCCAGCAGTTACGGCAGGGGGCAACATAATTCACCCCTCCACTTT
CASSYGRGQHNSPLHF
>once|TRBJ2-7|NA|TRBV5-4
TGTGCCAGCAGATCTATAGGGGACTCCTACGAGCAGTACTTC
CASRSIGDSYEQYF
>NA|TRBJ2-3|TRBD2|TRBV4-3
TGCGCCAGCAGCCAAGGGACTAGCGGGGGGGCCTGGCCAGATACGCAGTATTTT
CASSQGTSGGAWPDTQYF
>NA|TRBJ2-7|NA|TRBV5-1
TGCGCCAGCAGCTTGAGCTCAGCGCCCTACGAGCAGTACTTC
CASSLSSAPYEQYF
>NA|TRBJ1-1|TRBD1|TRBV27
TGTGCCAGCGCCGGGACAGACGAAGCTTTCTTT
CASAGTDEAFF
>NA|TRBJ2-7|TRBD1|TRBV5-1
TGCGCCAGCAGCATCGGGGACAGGGGGCAAGAGCAGTACTTC
CASSIGDRGQEQYF